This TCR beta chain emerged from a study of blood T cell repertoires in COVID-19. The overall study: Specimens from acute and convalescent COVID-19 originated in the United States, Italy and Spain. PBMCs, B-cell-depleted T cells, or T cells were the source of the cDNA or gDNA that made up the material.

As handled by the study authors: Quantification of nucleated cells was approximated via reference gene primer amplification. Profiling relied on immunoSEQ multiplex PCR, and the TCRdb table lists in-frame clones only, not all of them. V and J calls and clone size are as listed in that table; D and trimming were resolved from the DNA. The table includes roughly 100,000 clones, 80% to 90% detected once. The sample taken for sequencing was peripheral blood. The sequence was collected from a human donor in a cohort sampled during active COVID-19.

The CDR3 loop reads CSVETAEVWTEAFF. CDR3 nucleotide sequence: TGCAGCGTTGAGACAGCCGAGGTTTGGACTGAAGCTTTCTTT. The J gene is TRBJ1-1, the V gene TRBV29-1; maybe TRBD1 (5 bases). Per germline, CDR1 SQVTM and CDR2 ANQGSEA. V was trimmed by 3 bases and J by 5 bases, leaving 16 bases between them. The CDR3 is made up of 14 amino acids. The complete variable domain, with remaining parts taken from reference TRBV29-1 and TRBJ1-1, reads SAVISQKPSRDICQRGTSLTIQCQVDSQVTMMFWYRQQPGQSLTLIATANQGSEATYESGFVIDKFPISRPNLTFSTLTVSNMSPEDSSIYLCSVETAEVWTEAFFGQGTRLTVV.